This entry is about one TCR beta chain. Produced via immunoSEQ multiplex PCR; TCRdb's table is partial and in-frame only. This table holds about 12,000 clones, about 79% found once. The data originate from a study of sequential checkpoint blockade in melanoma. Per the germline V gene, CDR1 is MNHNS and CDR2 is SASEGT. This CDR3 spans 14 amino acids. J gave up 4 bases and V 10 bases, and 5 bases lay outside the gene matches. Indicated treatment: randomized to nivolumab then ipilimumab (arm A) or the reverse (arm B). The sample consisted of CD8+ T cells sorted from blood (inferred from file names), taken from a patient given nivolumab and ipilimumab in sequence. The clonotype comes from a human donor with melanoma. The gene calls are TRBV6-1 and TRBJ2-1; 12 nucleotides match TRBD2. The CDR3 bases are TGTGCCACAGCAGGACTAGCGGGATACAATGAGCAGTTCTTC. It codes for CATAGLAGYNEQFF.